This T cell receptor beta chain was captured by sequencing in a study of OX40 agonist ivuxolimab in advanced cancers. For the study at large: Two patients with cutaneous melanoma and one with hepatocellular carcinoma, three in total, showed partial responses.

Profiling relied on immunoSEQ multiplex PCR, and the TCRdb table lists in-frame clones only, not all of them. This sample has roughly 65,000 clones, with 80% to 90% found just once. Systemic immunosuppression or a history of autoimmune disease excluded patients. Study results and caveats: Blood T cells, both CD4+ and CD8+, expanded clonally by week 6 at 0.1 to 3.0 mg/kg. Among the nonresponders, some also had low normalized T-cell clonal expansion.

As to this clone: The antigen remains unidentified.

The V end lost 7 bases, the J end lost 4 bases, and 19 bases lay between the germline ends. This CDR3 is built from 15 residues. In germline, CDR1 is MNHEY, CDR2 SVGAGI. The chain joins TRBV6-5 to TRBJ1-2, with D unresolved. This receptor was taken from an adult with an advanced solid tumor such as melanoma, head and neck, liver or kidney cancer. The sample here was CD4+ or CD8+ T cells sorted from blood, taken in a trial of the OX40 agonist ivuxolimab. The CDR3 here is CASITRFGGGYGYTF. The CDR3 DNA is TGTGCCAGCATCACCCGTTTCGGTGGAGGCTATGGCTACACCTTC.